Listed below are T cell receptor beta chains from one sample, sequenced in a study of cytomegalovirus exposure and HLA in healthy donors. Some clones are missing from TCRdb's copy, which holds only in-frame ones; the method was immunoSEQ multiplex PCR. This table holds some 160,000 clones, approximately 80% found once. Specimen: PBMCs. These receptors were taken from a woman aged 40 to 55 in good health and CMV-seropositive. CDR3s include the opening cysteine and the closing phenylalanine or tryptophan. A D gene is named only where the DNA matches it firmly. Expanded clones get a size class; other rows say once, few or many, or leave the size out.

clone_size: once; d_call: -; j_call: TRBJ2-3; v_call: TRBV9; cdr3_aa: CASSVVAGSTDTQYF; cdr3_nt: TGTGCCAGCAGCGTAGTGGCGGGGAGCACAGATACGCAGTATTTT
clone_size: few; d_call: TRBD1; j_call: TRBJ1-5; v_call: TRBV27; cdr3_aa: CASSLIGTGLNQPQHF; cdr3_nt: TGTGCCAGCAGTTTAATCGGGACAGGTCTCAATCAGCCCCAGCATTTT
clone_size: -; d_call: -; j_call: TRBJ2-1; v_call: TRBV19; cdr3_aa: CASNPGGYNEQFF; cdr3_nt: TGTGCCAGTAATCCCGGGGGATACAATGAGCAGTTCTTC
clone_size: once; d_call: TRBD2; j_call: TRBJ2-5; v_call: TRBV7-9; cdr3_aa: CSSSSSSGRARETQYF; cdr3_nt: TGTTCCAGCAGCTCCTCTAGCGGGAGGGCCAGAGAGACCCAGTACTTC
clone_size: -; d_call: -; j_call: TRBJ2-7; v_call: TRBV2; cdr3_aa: CASSTGPYEQYF; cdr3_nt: TGTGCCAGCAGTACAGGGCCCTACGAGCAGTACTTC
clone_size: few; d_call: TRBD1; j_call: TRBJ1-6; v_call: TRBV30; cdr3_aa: CACQQGARNSPLHF; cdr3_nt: TGTGCCTGCCAACAGGGGGCGAGAAACTCACCCCTCCACTTT
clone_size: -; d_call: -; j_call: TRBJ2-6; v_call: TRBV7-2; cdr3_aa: CASSAELFDNVLTF; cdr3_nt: TGTGCCAGCAGCGCTGAGCTTTTCGATAACGTCCTGACTTTC
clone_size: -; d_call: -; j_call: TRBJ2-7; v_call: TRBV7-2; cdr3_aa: CASSQGLFYEQYF; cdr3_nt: TGTGCCAGCAGCCAGGGACTTTTCTACGAGCAGTACTTC
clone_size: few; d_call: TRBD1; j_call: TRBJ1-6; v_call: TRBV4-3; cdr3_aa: CASSRSYPGQGANNSPLHF; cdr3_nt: TGCGCCAGCAGCCGATCTTACCCGGGACAGGGGGCGAATAATTCACCCCTCCACTTT
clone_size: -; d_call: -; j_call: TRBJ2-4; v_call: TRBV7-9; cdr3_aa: CASSSLGQQGVKNIQYF; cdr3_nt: TGTGCCAGCAGCTCTCTTGGACAGCAAGGAGTCAAAAACATTCAGTACTTC
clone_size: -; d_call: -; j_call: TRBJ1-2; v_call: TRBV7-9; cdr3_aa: CSSSLATGVPDGYTF; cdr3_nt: TGTTCCAGCAGCTTAGCGACAGGCGTTCCTGATGGCTACACCTTC
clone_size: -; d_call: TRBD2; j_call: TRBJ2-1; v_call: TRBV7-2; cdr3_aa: CASSSLAGGPEFF; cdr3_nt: TGTGCCAGCAGCTCCCTAGCGGGGGGGCCAGAGTTCTTC
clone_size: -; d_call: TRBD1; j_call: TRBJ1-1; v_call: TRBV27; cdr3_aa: CASSLLPGTGNTEAFF; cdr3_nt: TGTGCCAGCAGTCTATTACCCGGGACAGGGAACACTGAAGCTTTCTTT
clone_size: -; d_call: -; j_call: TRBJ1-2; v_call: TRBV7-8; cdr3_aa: CASSLDGTNYGYTF; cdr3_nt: TGTGCCAGCAGCTTAGACGGTACTAACTATGGCTACACCTTC
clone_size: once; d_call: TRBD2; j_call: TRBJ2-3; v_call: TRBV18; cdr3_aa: CASSGLAGVPAPDTQYF; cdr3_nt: TGTGCCAGCTCGGGACTAGCGGGAGTCCCCGCCCCAGATACGCAGTATTTT
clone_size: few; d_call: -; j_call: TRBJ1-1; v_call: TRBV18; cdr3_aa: CASSPQRSGVNTEAFF; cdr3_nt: TGTGCCAGCTCACCACAACGTTCCGGGGTGAACACTGAAGCTTTCTTT
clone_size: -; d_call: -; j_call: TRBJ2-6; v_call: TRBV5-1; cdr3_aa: CASSLQGSSGANVLTF; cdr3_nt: TGCGCCAGCAGCTTGCAAGGGAGCTCTGGGGCCAACGTCCTGACTTTC
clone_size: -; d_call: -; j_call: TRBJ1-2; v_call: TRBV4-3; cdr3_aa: CASSRTNEEGYTF; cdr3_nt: TGCGCCAGCAGCCGTACCAATGAAGAGGGCTACACCTTC
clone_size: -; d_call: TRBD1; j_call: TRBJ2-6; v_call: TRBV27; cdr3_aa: CASRDRASSGANVLTF; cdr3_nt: TGTGCCAGCAGGGACAGGGCCTCCTCTGGGGCCAACGTCCTGACTTTC
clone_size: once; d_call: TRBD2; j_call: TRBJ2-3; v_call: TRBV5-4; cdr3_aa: CASSSTSVGGDTQYF; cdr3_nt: TGTGCCAGCAGCTCTACTAGCGTGGGAGGAGATACGCAGTATTTT
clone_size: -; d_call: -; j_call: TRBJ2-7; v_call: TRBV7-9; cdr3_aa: CASSLVSEQYF; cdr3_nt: TGTGCCAGCAGCTTAGTGAGTGAGCAGTACTTC
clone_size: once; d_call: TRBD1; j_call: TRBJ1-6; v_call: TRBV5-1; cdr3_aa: CASSPSTGGYSYNSPLHF; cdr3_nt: TGCGCCAGCAGCCCGTCGACAGGGGGCTACTCCTATAATTCACCCCTCCACTTT
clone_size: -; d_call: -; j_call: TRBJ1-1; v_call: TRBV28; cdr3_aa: CASSLSRTEAFF; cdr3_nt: TGTGCCAGCAGTTTATCTCGGACTGAAGCTTTCTTT
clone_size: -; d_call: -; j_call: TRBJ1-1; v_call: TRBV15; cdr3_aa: CATSRDRGQNTEAFF; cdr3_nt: TGTGCCACCAGCAGAGATAGGGGTCAGAACACTGAAGCTTTCTTT
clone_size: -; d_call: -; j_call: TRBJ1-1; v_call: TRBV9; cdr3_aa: CASSFLSGDTEAFF; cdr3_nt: TGTGCCAGCAGCTTCCTCTCAGGGGATACTGAAGCTTTCTTT
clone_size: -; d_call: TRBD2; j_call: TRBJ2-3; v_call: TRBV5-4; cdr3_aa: CASSLAGGRGTDTQYF; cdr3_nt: TGTGCCAGCAGCTTGGCCGGCGGGAGGGGGACAGATACGCAGTATTTT
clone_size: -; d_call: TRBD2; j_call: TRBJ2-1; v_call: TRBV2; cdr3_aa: CASQGLAIDRPQFF; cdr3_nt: TGTGCCAGCCAGGGACTAGCGATCGATCGGCCGCAGTTCTTC
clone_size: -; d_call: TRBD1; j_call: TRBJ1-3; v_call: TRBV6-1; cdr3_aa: CASSVAGTGGNTIYF; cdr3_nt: TGTGCCAGCAGTGTCGCCGGGACAGGGGGAAACACCATATATTTT
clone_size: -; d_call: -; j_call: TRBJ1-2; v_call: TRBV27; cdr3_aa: CASSLGTPWGYTF; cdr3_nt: TGTGCCAGCAGTTTAGGCACCCCCTGGGGCTACACCTTC
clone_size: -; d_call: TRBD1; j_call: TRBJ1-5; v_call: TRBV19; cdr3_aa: CASSIGQGKFSNQPQHF; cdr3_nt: TGTGCCAGTAGTATAGGACAGGGGAAATTTAGCAATCAGCCCCAGCATTTT
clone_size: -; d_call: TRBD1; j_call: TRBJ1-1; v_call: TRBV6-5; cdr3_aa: CASSYDRGRTEAFF; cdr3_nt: TGTGCCAGCAGTTACGACAGGGGGCGCACTGAAGCTTTCTTT
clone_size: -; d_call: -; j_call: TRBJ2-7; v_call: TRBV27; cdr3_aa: CASSLGGEQYF; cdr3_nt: TGTGCCAGCAGTTTGGGGGGCGAGCAGTACTTC
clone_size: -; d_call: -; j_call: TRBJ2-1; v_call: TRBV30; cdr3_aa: CAWSRGYDEQFF; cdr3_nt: TGTGCCTGGAGCCGGGGATATGATGAGCAGTTCTTC
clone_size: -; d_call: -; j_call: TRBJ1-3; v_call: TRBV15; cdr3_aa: CATSRKQRGSGNTIYF; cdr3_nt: TGTGCCACCAGCAGGAAACAGAGGGGGTCCGGGAACACCATATATTTT
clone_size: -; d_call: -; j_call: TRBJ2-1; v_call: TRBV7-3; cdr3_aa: CASSFLSGARNEQFF; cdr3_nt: TGTGCCAGCAGCTTTTTGAGCGGAGCGAGGAATGAGCAGTTCTTC
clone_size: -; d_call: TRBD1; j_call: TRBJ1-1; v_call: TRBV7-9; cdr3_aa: CASSFSGTGGTEAFF; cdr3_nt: TGTGCCAGCAGCTTCTCCGGGACAGGGGGAACTGAAGCTTTCTTT
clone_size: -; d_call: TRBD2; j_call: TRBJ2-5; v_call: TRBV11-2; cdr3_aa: CASSTTGLAGVETQYF; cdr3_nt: TGTGCCAGCAGCACGACCGGACTAGCGGGTGTGGAGACCCAGTACTTC
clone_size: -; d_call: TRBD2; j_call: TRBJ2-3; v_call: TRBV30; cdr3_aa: CAETLAGGKDTQYF; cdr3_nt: TGTGCCGAAACACTAGCGGGAGGGAAAGATACGCAGTATTTT
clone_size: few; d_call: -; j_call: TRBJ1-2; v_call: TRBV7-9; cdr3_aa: CASRDNRVYGYTF; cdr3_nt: TGTGCCAGCAGGGACAACAGGGTCTATGGCTACACCTTC
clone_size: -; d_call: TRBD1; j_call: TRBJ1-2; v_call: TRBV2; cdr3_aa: CASMQGGYGYTF; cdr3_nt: TGTGCCAGCATGCAGGGGGGTTATGGCTACACCTTC
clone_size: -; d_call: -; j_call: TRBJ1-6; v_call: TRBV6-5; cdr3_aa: CASRYTSGTNSPLHF; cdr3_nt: TGTGCCAGCAGATACACGTCCGGGACAAATTCACCCCTCCACTTT
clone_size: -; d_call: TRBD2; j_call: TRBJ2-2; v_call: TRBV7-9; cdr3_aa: CASSKLAGVTGELFF; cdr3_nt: TGTGCCAGCAGTAAACTAGCGGGAGTGACCGGGGAGCTGTTTTTT
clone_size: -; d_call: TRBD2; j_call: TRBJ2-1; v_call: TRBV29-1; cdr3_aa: CSVDFTSGGAREQFF; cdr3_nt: TGCAGCGTTGATTTTACTAGCGGGGGGGCTAGGGAGCAGTTCTTC